The 32 T cell receptor beta chains below all came from one sample that was sequenced in a study of T cells expressing NK-cell markers. Reprocessing the 5' RACE reads, TCRdb reports a single entry for every CDR3 protein and omits DNA. Reported are about 400,000 distinct CDR3 sequences; the ten largest clones contain around a tenth. The sample consisted of blood T cells: a sorted CD56 or NKG2C T cell subset, CD4+ or CD8+ T cells, or bulk PBMC T cells (not recorded which). The receptors shown here come from a woman aged 50 to 60 in good health.

The CDR3 sequence: CSAPPPGLAGGQTQYF. J is TRBJ2-5 and V is TRBV20-1; without DNA, the TCRdb call of TRBD2 cannot be checked. The germline CDR1 and CDR2 sequences are DFQATT and SNEGSKA (reference sequence). This CDR3 is 16 amino acids long.

The CDR3 loop reads CASLPLAGLGGDEQYF. V gene TRBV28 combines with J gene TRBJ2-7; the D gene TCRdb calls, TRBD2, cannot be checked with no DNA. Germline loops: CDR1 MDHEN, CDR2 SYDVKM. The CDR3 has 16 residues.

The rearrangement links TRBV12-3 or TRBV12-4 to TRBJ2-2; there is no DNA to check the TCRdb D call of TRBD2. CDR3 length: 18 amino acids. CDR3 amino acids: CASTPLPTSGANTGELFF.

The CDR3 reads CASSPRTLGDTQYF. This chain joins TRBV7-9 and TRBJ2-3; TCRdb's D call, TRBD1, is unchecked because there is no DNA. The germline CDR1 and CDR2 sequences are SEHNR and FQNEAQ (reference sequence). This CDR3 is 14 amino acids long.

V usage is TRBV20-1 and J usage is TRBJ2-2; TCRdb's assignment of TRBD1 cannot be checked, as there is no DNA. Germline V gene lookup returns CDR1 DFQATT and CDR2 SNEGSKA (reference sequence). This CDR3 has 17 amino acids. Here the CDR3 reads CSARVPGTGGYAGELFF.

J is TRBJ2-5 and V is TRBV25-1; TCRdb picks TRBD1, but there is no DNA to check that call. The CDR3 spans 16 residues. The germline V gene has CDR1 MGHDK and CDR2 SYGVNS. The CDR3 loop reads CASASYRGGEGETQYF. The full variable domain, rest sourced from reference TRBV25-1 and TRBJ2-5, is EADIYQTPRYLVIGTGKKITLECSQTMGHDKMYWYQQDPGMELHLIHYSYGVNSTEKGDLSSESTVSRIRTEHFPLTLESARPSHTSQYLCASASYRGGEGETQYFGPGTRLLVL.

V and J are TRBV5-6 and TRBJ2-3; TCRdb returns TRBD2, unconfirmable since there is no DNA. Germline-derived CDR1 and CDR2 are SGHDT and YYEEEE. There are 17 residues in the CDR3. CDR3 sequence reads: CASSQLLAQENTDTQYF.

The chain joins TRBV20-1 to TRBJ2-1; TCRdb's D gene call, TRBD2, goes unchecked for lack of DNA. The germline gives CDR1 DFQATT, CDR2 SNEGSKA (reference sequence). The CDR3 spans 15 residues. CDR3 loop: CSARDLLAGHNEQFF.

The gene calls are TRBV7-9 and TRBJ2-7; TCRdb returns TRBD1, unconfirmable since there is no DNA. The germline gives CDR1 SEHNR, CDR2 FQNEAQ (reference sequence). CDR3 length: 14 residues. The CDR3 here is CASSSTGGMREQYF.

The chain carries TRBV12-3 or TRBV12-4 and TRBJ1-3; no DNA is available, so the TRBD1 call from TCRdb remains unchecked. The CDR3 is 15 amino acids. The CDR3: CASRQSGGAGNTIYF.

The chain employs TRBV18 and TRBJ1-2; the TCRdb D gene call, TRBD1, has no DNA to confirm it. CDR3 length: 15 amino acids. The germline gives CDR1 KGHSH, CDR2 LQKENI. The CDR3 here is CASSPGQGRDYGYTF. Looking up the rest from reference TRBV18 and TRBJ1-2 gives the full variable domain: NAGVMQNPRHLVRRRGQEARLRCSPMKGHSHVYWYRQLPEEGLKFMVYLQKENIIDESGMPKERFSAEFPKEGPSILRIQQVVRGDSAAYFCASSPGQGRDYGYTFGSGTRLTVV.

This chain uses TRBV3-1 with TRBJ1-4. The germline CDR1 and CDR2 sequences are LGHDT and YNNKEL (reference sequence). The CDR3 contains 15 residues. CDR3 in amino acids: CASSDWAADNEKLFF.

The chain is built from TRBV4-1 and TRBJ1-1; TCRdb selects TRBD1, and the lack of DNA leaves this call unchecked. This CDR3 comprises 14 residues. Per the germline V gene, CDR1 is MGHRA and CDR2 is YSYEKL. The CDR3 here is CASSQVVRGVEAFF.

V usage is TRBV5-5 and J usage is TRBJ2-5. This CDR3 spans 15 amino acids. Per the germline V gene, CDR1 is SGHKS and CDR2 is YYEKEE (reference sequence). CDR3 sequence reads: CASSSDNRSVKTQYF.

The V call is TRBV10-1, the J call TRBJ2-7; TCRdb picks TRBD1, but there is no DNA to check that call. There are 13 residues in the CDR3. The germline CDR1 and CDR2 sequences are WNHNN and SYGVQD (reference sequence). CDR3 protein: CASGEGRTGERYF.

The rearrangement joins TRBV29-1 to TRBJ2-3; with no DNA, the TCRdb D assignment of TRBD1 cannot be verified. Germline lookup yields CDR1 SQVTM and CDR2 ANQGSEA. The CDR3 contains 13 residues. Here the CDR3 reads CSATGGPTDTQYF.

This rearrangement joins TRBV12-3 or TRBV12-4 to TRBJ2-7; TCRdb indicates TRBD2, and absent DNA this call remains unverified. This CDR3 has 15 residues. The chain's CDR3 is CASRLLPTDAYEQYF.

The J gene is TRBJ2-2, the V gene TRBV5-1; as DNA is missing, the TRBD1 call by TCRdb cannot be tested. The CDR3 consists of 16 residues. Germline CDR1 and CDR2: SGHRS and YFSETQ. The CDR3 region is CASSPIGGRGTGELFF.

The CDR3 spells CSVAQGSSADTQYF. The rearrangement links TRBV29-1 to TRBJ2-3; TCRdb's D gene call, TRBD2, goes unchecked for lack of DNA. The CDR3 loop spans 14 amino acids. CDR1 and CDR2 from the germline V gene are SQVTM and ANQGSEA.

This chain links TRBV4-2 with TRBJ2-4; the TCRdb call, TRBD2, lacks DNA for checking. The CDR3 is 21 residues long. Germline CDR1 LGHNA, CDR2 YNFKEQ. The CDR3 loop reads CASSHEGRFAGGSSAKNIQYF.

The chain combines TRBV7-8 with TRBJ2-3; lacking DNA, the TRBD1 call made by TCRdb goes unchecked. Germline assignment: CDR1 SGHVS and CDR2 FQNEAQ. This CDR3 is 15 amino acids long. The CDR3 region is CASSLAGDLTDTQYF.

The chain is built from TRBV18 and TRBJ2-3; the TCRdb call, TRBD1, lacks DNA for checking. Germline loops: CDR1 KGHSH, CDR2 LQKENI. This CDR3 region has 15 residues. The CDR3 protein is CASSPETGTGDTQYF.

This rearrangement joins TRBV5-1 to TRBJ2-1; TCRdb returns TRBD2, unconfirmable since there is no DNA. The germline V gene has CDR1 SGHRS and CDR2 YFSETQ. The CDR3 has 16 amino acids. CDR3 region: CASSLGAWEGLPEQFF.

The genes are TRBV29-1 and TRBJ1-1; TCRdb gives TRBD1 as the D gene, but with no DNA this cannot be confirmed. The germline V gene encodes CDR1 SQVTM and CDR2 ANQGSEA. The CDR3 runs 13 residues. The CDR3 loop reads CSSHQGMNTEAFF.

The chain has TRBV6-5 and TRBJ2-3; TCRdb gives TRBD2 as the D gene, but with no DNA this cannot be confirmed. The germline gives CDR1 MNHEY, CDR2 SVGAGI. This CDR3 contains 15 residues. CDR3 sequence: CASSYSSGAPDTQYF.

This chain uses TRBV5-6 with TRBJ2-1; the TCRdb call, TRBD1, lacks DNA for checking. The V gene's germline CDR1 is SGHDT and CDR2 YYEEEE. This CDR3 has 13 amino acids. CDR3 residues: CASSLLPPGPQFF.

The chain has TRBV18 and TRBJ2-7; as DNA is missing, the TRBD1 call by TCRdb cannot be tested. CDR3 length equals 14 residues. Looked up from germline, CDR1 is KGHSH and CDR2 is LQKENI. This CDR3 reads CASSPGRSSYEQYF.

This chain connects TRBV19 to TRBJ1-2. The CDR3 totals 13 residues. The V gene's germline CDR1 is LNHDA and CDR2 SQIVND (reference sequence). The CDR3: CASNIGLTYGYTF.

CDR3 sequence: CASSQVFNQPQHF. The V gene is TRBV4-2, the J gene TRBJ1-5. Germline CDR1 and CDR2: LGHNA and YNFKEQ. The CDR3 has 13 residues.

V is TRBV12-3 or TRBV12-4 and J is TRBJ2-1; TCRdb selects TRBD2, and the lack of DNA leaves this call unchecked. This CDR3 spans 19 amino acids. CDR3 in amino acids: CASVWGLAGVRGSYNEQFF.

The chain employs TRBV5-1 and TRBJ2-6; absent DNA, TCRdb's TRBD1 call cannot be checked. The germline gives CDR1 SGHRS, CDR2 YFSETQ. The CDR3 extends over 18 amino acids. CDR3 loop: CASSLETGGVSGANVLTF.

The chain joins TRBV6-6 to TRBJ2-7; TCRdb designates TRBD1, a call that cannot be tested without DNA. This CDR3 comprises 14 residues. Germline V gene lookup returns CDR1 MNHNY and CDR2 SVGAGI (reference sequence). CDR3 amino acids: CASSLDTPGYEQYF.